Listed here are 8 T cell receptor beta chains from one sample, sequenced in a study of blood T cell repertoires in COVID-19. Generated by immunoSEQ multiplex PCR, the TCRdb table keeps only in-frame clones and is missing some. The sample gives under 200,000 clones, approximately 84% of which show up once; 7.7% is in the top ten. The material sequenced was peripheral blood. These receptor sequences come from a man aged 40-55 years who had recovered from COVID-19.

The J gene is TRBJ2-3, the V gene TRBV30; TRBD1 matches at 8 bases. The CDR3 has 12 amino acids. The V segment lost 2 bases and the J segment 9 bases; nucleotides outside the gene matches: 4. Per the germline V gene, CDR1 is GTSNPN and CDR2 is SVGIG (reference sequence). CDR3 nucleotides: TGTGCCTGGAGTACAGGGGGGAAAACGCAGTATTTT. It yields the protein CAWSTGGKTQYF.

The chain has TRBV2 and TRBJ2-7, with TRBD1 matching 7 bases. The CDR3 contains 14 residues. With V trimmed by 7 bases and J by 5 bases, 11 bases remained unmatched. Per the germline V gene, CDR1 is SNHLY and CDR2 is FYNNEI. Here the CDR3 reads CASNTQGNYDEQYF. The CDR3 nucleotides are TGTGCCAGCAACACACAGGGGAACTACGACGAGCAGTACTTC.

The chain uses TRBV2 and TRBJ1-1; 9 bases are a match to TRBD1. The V gene end was trimmed by 6 bases and the J gene end by 1 base; junction bases not matched to a gene: 3. Germline assignment: CDR1 SNHLY and CDR2 FYNNEI. This CDR3 has 14 amino acids. CDR3 nucleotide sequence: TGTGCCAGCAGCCCACAGGGGGCGAACACTGAAGCTTTCTTT. Translating it yields CASSPQGANTEAFF.

This clone was observed a single time. V and J are TRBV19 and TRBJ2-1; 7 nucleotides align to TRBD1. V was pared by 0 bases and J by 5 bases, with 4 bases of the junction left unmatched. The length of the CDR3 is 15 residues. Germline V gene sequence: CDR1 LNHDA, CDR2 SQIVND (reference sequence). CDR3 DNA sequence: TGTGCCAGTAGTATAGAGGGGACAGCGAACAATGAGCAGTTCTTC. Amino acids: CASSIEGTANNEQFF.

The genes are TRBV9 and TRBJ2-7; the match to TRBD2 covers 7 bases. The V and J ends lost 0 bases and 3 bases, in that order; junction bases with no gene match: 6. Germline CDR1 is SGDLS and CDR2 is YYNGEE. The CDR3 spans 15 residues. The CDR3 bases are TGTGCCAGCAGCGTAGGAGGCGGGAGTTTCTACGAGCAGTACTTC. It specifies CASSVGGGSFYEQYF.

V and J are TRBV10-3 and TRBJ1-3; no clear D gene. Trimming cost V 7 bases and J 0 bases, with 13 bases left between them. There are 15 residues in the CDR3. Germline V gene lookup returns CDR1 ENHRY and CDR2 SYGVKD. CDR3 DNA: TGTGCCATCACCCCCTCGTTGAGCTCTGGAAACACCATATATTTT. Encoded protein: CAITPSLSSGNTIYF.

In this sample, this clone turned up a few times. The CDR3 DNA is TGTGCCAGCAGCCAAGCGACTAGCGGGGATCTTGGGCAGTTCTTC. Translated, it gives CASSQATSGDLGQFF. The V gene is TRBV4-2, the J gene TRBJ2-1, with 11 bases lining up with TRBD2. V gave up 1 base and J gave up 12 bases; unmatched junction bases: 8. The germline V gene encodes CDR1 LGHNA and CDR2 YNFKEQ. There are 15 residues in the CDR3.

The chain is built from TRBV24-1 and TRBJ2-5; no firm D call. The germline V gene has CDR1 KGHDR and CDR2 SFDVKD. The CDR3 contains 14 residues. V was pared by 6 bases and J by 3 bases, with 13 bases between. Written as DNA, the CDR3 is TGTGCCACCAGTCAAGCAGGCTCGGAAGAGACCCAGTACTTC. Residues: CATSQAGSEETQYF.